This T cell receptor beta chain originates from a study of vaccination effects on CD4 cells after COVID-19. At the level of the study: Convalescent patients (three in total) were sampled early and late after vaccination. Post-vaccine draws lagged the second dose by a median of 72 days.

Concerning this clone itself: What it recognizes is unknown.

The CDR3 totals 17 residues. V dropped 2 bases and J dropped 1; count of bases not matched to a gene: 3. Germline V gene lookup returns CDR1 KGHSH and CDR2 LQKENI. Method: immunoSEQ multiplex PCR; TCRdb's copy keeps in-frame clones and lacks some. The data contain 13,000 or so clones, roughly 73% of them seen just once; the ten biggest clones take up 33%. Before any sequencing was done, the ViraFEST assay used viral peptide pools to expand antigen-specific CD4+ T cells. Culturing for 9 to 10 days preceded CD4+ T cell isolation. This person's SARS-CoV-2 infection, confirmed by PCR, occurred between March and December 2020. Two-dose BNT162b2 or mRNA-1273 vaccination was given to participants.

Sequenced material: CD4+ T cells from PBMCs cultured with HCoV-NL63 spike peptides, taken after COVID-19 vaccination. The rearrangement links TRBV18 to TRBJ1-5; 12 bases map to TRBD1. The clonotype originates from a human donor who had a prior SARS-CoV-2 infection. DNA of the CDR3: TGTGCCAGCTCACCAAGGGACAGGGGGCCGAGCAATCAGCCCCAGCATTTT. It encodes CASSPRDRGPSNQPQHF.